This T cell receptor (beta chain) is from a study of shared clonotypes between healthy human individuals. CDR1 and CDR2 (germline): MDHEN, SYDVKM. V lost 5 bases to trimming and J lost 4 bases, with 14 bases between them. CDR3 length equals 14 residues. Data came from immunoSEQ multiplex PCR; TCRdb stores just in-frame clones and leaves some out. Among approximately 980,000 clones, around three quarters were seen once, and the ten largest hold around 1.4%. The sequenced sample was memory CD4+ T cells sorted from blood. Described subset: CD45RA-negative fraction. The source of this sequence is a man in his late teens or twenties in good health. The V gene is TRBV28, the J gene TRBJ1-2, with D possibly being TRBD1 (5 bases). DNA for the CDR3: TGTGCCAGCAGTGTCGGGGCAGATATCTATGGCTACACCTTC. This gives the protein CASSVGADIYGYTF.